Following are 12 T cell receptor beta chains from one sample sequenced in a study of blood T cell repertoires in COVID-19. Method: immunoSEQ multiplex PCR; TCRdb's copy keeps in-frame clones and lacks some. Of over 200,000 clones in the sample, around nine tenths were seen once. Sequenced sample: PBMCs or T cells enriched from blood (not recorded which). All receptors come from a young man who had recovered from COVID-19.

The V and J genes are TRBV18 and TRBJ1-1; D is unresolved. Germline CDR1 KGHSH, CDR2 LQKENI. This CDR3 is 17 amino acids long. The V end lost 6 bases, the J end lost 2 bases, and 22 bases lay between the germline ends. DNA of the CDR3: TGTGCCAGCTCCCCCGGGATTAGTCCCTGGGATAACACTGAAGCTTTCTTT. It specifies CASSPGISPWDNTEAFF. The full variable domain, completed using reference TRBV18 and TRBJ1-1, is NAGVMQNPRHLVRRRGQEARLRCSPMKGHSHVYWYRQLPEEGLKFMVYLQKENIIDESGMPKERFSAEFPKEGPSILRIQQVVRGDSAAYFCASSPGISPWDNTEAFFGQGTRLTVV.

This clone occurred once. This chain links TRBV29-1 with TRBJ2-5, with 9 bases that match TRBD1. This CDR3 region has 14 residues. With V trimmed by 3 bases and J by 4 bases, 6 bases remained unmatched. Germline V gene data show CDR1 as SQVTM and CDR2 as ANQGSEA. CDR3 loop: CSVDETGGGETQYF. CDR3 bases: TGCAGCGTTGACGAGACAGGGGGGGGAGAGACCCAGTACTTC.

The CDR3 region is CASGFDSGSVGIEQFF. Written as DNA, the CDR3 is TGTGCTAGTGGTTTCGATAGCGGGAGTGTGGGGATTGAGCAGTTCTTC. V is TRBV12-5 and J is TRBJ2-1, with 9 bases aligning to TRBD2. The CDR3 runs to 16 residues. Germline V gives CDR1 LGHNT, CDR2 FRNRAP. The V gene end was trimmed by 3 bases and the J gene end by 9 bases; junction bases not matched to a gene: 12.

The chain couples TRBV28 to TRBJ2-5; TRBD1 matches at 7 bases. The germline gives CDR1 MDHEN, CDR2 SYDVKM. The CDR3 sequence is 14 residues long. V shed 7 bases, J shed 2 bases, and the junction held 7 bases outside the gene matches. CDR3 protein: CASTDGDRQETQYF. The CDR3, as DNA: TGTGCCAGCACCGATGGGGACAGACAAGAGACCCAGTACTTC.

The genes are TRBV4-2 and TRBJ1-2; unclear D gene. Germline CDR1 LGHNA, CDR2 YNFKEQ. The CDR3 has 15 residues. V was trimmed by 3 bases and J by 4 bases, leaving 15 bases between them. CDR3 residues: CASSQSSEGPYGYTF. CDR3 nucleotides: TGTGCCAGCAGCCAGAGCTCGGAGGGCCCCTATGGCTACACCTTC.

The rearrangement joins TRBV19 to TRBJ2-3; possible D gene TRBD1, 5 bases. Germline V gene data show CDR1 as LNHDA and CDR2 as SQIVND (reference sequence). V was pared by 5 bases and J by 0 bases, with 12 bases between. The CDR3 length is 15 residues. This CDR3 reads CASSAPQGSTDTQYF. The CDR3 DNA follows: TGTGCCAGTAGTGCACCCCAGGGCAGCACAGATACGCAGTATTTT.

The genes are TRBV29-1 and TRBJ1-1; 8 bases match TRBD1. After removal of 7 bases from V and 8 bases from J, the junction contained 6 bases not matched to a gene. Germline V gene sequence: CDR1 SQVTM, CDR2 ANQGSEA. The CDR3 length is 11 residues. The CDR3 DNA is TGCAGCGCAAGACAGGGGCGGGAAGCTTTCTTT. It translates to CSARQGREAFF.

The gene calls are TRBV3-1 (or the pseudogene TRBV3-2) and TRBJ2-7, with TRBD1 matching over 9 bases. This CDR3 has 16 amino acids. J was trimmed by 0 bases and V by 4 bases; bases with no gene match: 7. Germline loops: CDR1 LGHDT, CDR2 YNNKEL (reference sequence). In nucleotides, the CDR3 is TGTGCCAGCAGCCGAGGACCGGGACAGGGCTCCTACGAGCAGTACTTC. Encoded protein: CASSRGPGQGSYEQYF.

The chain combines TRBV27 with TRBJ1-1, with a possible D match to TRBD1 (5 bases). Germline V CDR1 and CDR2: MNHEY, SMNVEV (reference sequence). Trimming pared 7 bases from V and 4 bases from J, leaving 13 bases between. This CDR3 has 13 amino acids. CDR3 sequence: CASNQGFATEAFF. CDR3 sequence (DNA): TGTGCCAGCAATCAGGGATTTGCCACTGAAGCTTTCTTT.

This chain links TRBV27 with TRBJ2-7, with 7 bases matching TRBD2. Germline CDR1 and CDR2: MNHEY and SMNVEV (reference sequence). V dropped 8 bases and J dropped 6; count of bases not matched to a gene: 13. The CDR3 consists of 14 residues. CDR3 sequence (DNA): TGTGCCAGCGCCCCCGGGACTATTAGTGGCGAGCAGTACTTC. This sequence encodes CASAPGTISGEQYF.

The genes are TRBV19 and TRBJ2-1, with TRBD2 matching over 11 bases. J lost 5 bases, V lost 0 bases, and 12 bases had no gene match. The CDR3 contains 19 residues. Per the germline V gene, CDR1 is LNHDA and CDR2 is SQIVND (reference sequence). CDR3 residues: CASSIELFPGLAVDNEQFF. In DNA form, the CDR3 reads TGTGCCAGTAGTATAGAATTGTTCCCGGGACTAGCGGTAGACAATGAGCAGTTCTTC.

The chain combines TRBV7-2 with TRBJ2-7; TRBD1 matches 12 bases. CDR1 is SGHTA and CDR2 is FQGNSA in the germline V gene. The CDR3 loop spans 14 amino acids. Trimming took 5 bases from V and 4 from J; bases not matched to a gene: 3. As DNA, the CDR3 is TGTGCCAGCAGCCCGGGACAGGGGGCGTACGAGCAGTACTTC. Amino acids: CASSPGQGAYEQYF.